These 31 T cell receptor beta chains came from one sample sequenced in a study of shared clonotypes between healthy human individuals. Data came from immunoSEQ multiplex PCR; TCRdb stores just in-frame clones and leaves some out. The sample yields 550,000 to 600,000 clones, roughly 98% seen once. Naive CD8 cells, CD45RO-negative and positively selected for CCR7, excluded terminally differentiated effector memory CD45RA+ cells. Sequenced material: naive CD8+ T cells sorted from blood. The receptor set was obtained from a man in his thirties or forties in good health.

The rearrangement joins TRBV2 to TRBJ2-7; a weak D match, TRBD1 (6 bases). The V gene's germline CDR1 is SNHLY and CDR2 FYNNEI. V lost 4 bases and J 3 bases, leaving 10 bases between the germline ends. The CDR3 contains 13 residues. The CDR3 region has the DNA TGTGCCAGCAGTGTGGGACACCTCTACGAGCAGTACTTC. Amino acids: CASSVGHLYEQYF.

The V gene is TRBV7-9, the J gene TRBJ2-5; 11 nucleotides match TRBD2. Germline loops: CDR1 SEHNR, CDR2 FQNEAQ (reference sequence). Losses at the gene ends were 2 bases for V and 4 bases for J; bases not matched to a gene: 6. The CDR3 sequence is 16 residues long. CDR3 DNA sequence: TGTGCCAGCAGCTTACTTCTAGCGGGAGGCAGAGAGACCCAGTACTTC. Its translation is CASSLLLAGGRETQYF.

The chain combines TRBV28 with TRBJ1-2; D uncertain. V lost 4 bases and J lost 5, with 20 bases in between. Germline-derived CDR1 and CDR2 are MDHEN and SYDVKM. The CDR3 sequence is 16 residues long. In DNA, the CDR3 is TGTGCCAGCAGTTCCACATTTGCAGGCAGGAGGTATGGCTACACCTTC. Translating it yields CASSSTFAGRRYGYTF.

This chain links TRBV1 with TRBJ1-2. TRBV1 is shown as a pseudogene. This CDR3 is 14 amino acids long. CDR3: CTSRTVRKTYGYTF. The DNA of the CDR3 is TGCACCAGCAGGACTGTGCGAAAGACCTATGGCTACACCTTC.

The chain uses TRBV9 and TRBJ1-3; D unclear. Per the germline V gene, CDR1 is SGDLS and CDR2 is YYNGEE. This CDR3 is built from 15 residues. Trimming shortened V by 3 bases and J by 4 bases, and 14 bases separated the two germline ends. CDR3 in amino acids: CASSDQAWIGNTIYF. The CDR3, as DNA: TGTGCCAGCAGCGACCAGGCTTGGATCGGAAACACCATATATTTT.

The rearrangement links TRBV5-8 to TRBJ2-2; D uncertain. Per the germline V gene, CDR1 is SGHTS and CDR2 is YDEGEE. V lost 4 bases and J 2 bases, leaving 12 bases between the germline ends. CDR3 length equals 15 residues. CDR3 region: CASSTYVDNTGELFF. The CDR3 DNA reads TGTGCCAGCAGCACATATGTCGATAACACCGGGGAGCTGTTTTTT.

The chain joins TRBV7-9 to TRBJ1-5; tentative D call: TRBD1 (6 bases). The CDR3 consists of 18 residues. Germline V gene data show CDR1 as SEHNR and CDR2 as FQNEAQ (reference sequence). Trimming removed 5 bases from V and 0 bases from J, with 20 bases in between. This CDR3 reads CASSDYSGAYYSNQPQHF. The CDR3 DNA reads as TGTGCCAGCAGCGATTATTCGGGGGCTTACTATAGCAATCAGCCCCAGCATTTT.

The CDR3 reads CASSFRPGQILGYTF. CDR3 DNA: TGTGCCAGCAGTTTCCGCCCGGGACAGATCCTTGGCTACACCTTC. The rearrangement uses TRBV28 and TRBJ1-2, with 7 bases identical to TRBD1. Trimming at V came to 3 bases and at J to 7 bases, leaving 11 bases not matched to a gene. Germline CDR1 and CDR2: MDHEN and SYDVKM. The CDR3 covers 15 residues.

The chain is built from TRBV29-1 and TRBJ2-1; D assignment may be TRBD1 or TRBD2 (5 bases each). Deletions cut 6 bases from V and 5 bases from J, with 11 bases between. The CDR3 is 12 residues long. Per germline, CDR1 SQVTM and CDR2 ANQGSEA. The CDR3 sequence is CSVGAANNEQFF. As DNA, the CDR3 is TGCAGCGTCGGGGCTGCTAACAATGAGCAGTTCTTC.

The chain uses TRBV30 and TRBJ2-3; 13 nucleotides agree with TRBD2. Trimming at V came to 4 bases and at J to 5 bases, leaving 3 bases not matched to a gene. Germline CDR1 GTSNPN, CDR2 SVGIG (reference sequence). The CDR3 loop spans 14 amino acids. The CDR3 DNA sequence: TGTGCCTGGACATGGACTAGCGGGAGAGATACGCAGTATTTT. Protein: CAWTWTSGRDTQYF.

The chain carries TRBV5-8 and TRBJ1-5, with D possibly being TRBD1 (6 bases). Between the trimmed V and J ends, which lost 3 bases and 6 bases, there was a span of 13 bases. In germline, CDR1 is SGHTS, CDR2 YDEGEE. The CDR3 contains 14 residues. The CDR3 coding sequence is TGTGCCAGCAGCTCATACCAGGGGCTTCAGCCCCAGCATTTT. Amino acids: CASSSYQGLQPQHF. Looking up the rest from reference TRBV5-8 and TRBJ1-5 gives the full variable domain: EAGVTQSPTHLIKTRGQQATLRCSPISGHTSVYWYQQALGLGLQFLLWYDEGEERNRGNFPPRFSGRQFPNYSSELNVNALELEDSALYLCASSSYQGLQPQHFGDGTRLSIL.

The rearrangement joins TRBV4-1 to TRBJ1-1, with 9 positions matching TRBD1. Germline V lookup: CDR1 MGHRA, CDR2 YSYEKL. V lost 3 bases to trimming and J lost 1 base; unmatched junction nucleotides: 3. The CDR3 length is 15 residues. The CDR3 loop is CASSHRDRANTEAFF. DNA for the CDR3: TGCGCCAGCAGCCACAGGGACAGGGCGAACACTGAAGCTTTCTTT.

This chain links TRBV30 with TRBJ2-1, with 8 bases matching TRBD1. Trimming took 4 bases from V and 1 from J; bases not matched to a gene: 9. The germline gives CDR1 GTSNPN, CDR2 SVGIG (reference sequence). The CDR3 is 16 amino acids. CDR3 in DNA: TGTGCCTGGAATCATCAGGGGGCAATATCCTACAATGAGCAGTTCTTC. Amino acids: CAWNHQGAISYNEQFF.

Of note for this clone: The sample holds other DNA sequences that translate to the same CDR3. The gene calls are TRBV19 and TRBJ2-7; perhaps TRBD2 as D (6 bases). This CDR3 spans 14 amino acids. V lost 3 bases to trimming and J lost 0 bases, with 9 bases between them. In germline, CDR1 is LNHDA, CDR2 SQIVND (reference sequence). This chain's CDR3 is CASSIGGSSYEQYF. CDR3 DNA: TGTGCCAGTAGTATCGGAGGGTCCTCCTACGAGCAGTACTTC.

V usage is TRBV6-1 and J usage is TRBJ2-2, with D unresolved. The CDR3 totals 16 residues. The V and J ends lost 3 bases and 7 bases respectively, with 18 bases between them. Germline assignment: CDR1 MNHNS and CDR2 SASEGT. The CDR3 DNA sequence: TGTGCCAGCAGTGACCCCGGTCGGAAGGAAATCGGGGAGCTGTTTTTT. Residues: CASSDPGRKEIGELFF.

The chain joins TRBV7-9 to TRBJ2-5, with a weak D call TRBD1 (5 bases). The end of the DNA is better explained by TRBJ2-7, so the J call may be wrong. This CDR3 is 16 amino acids long. Per the germline V gene, CDR1 is SEHNR and CDR2 is FQNEAQ (reference sequence). The CDR3 reads CASSPHGSGRTYEQYF. Here the CDR3 DNA reads TGTGCCAGCAGCCCACATGGTTCAGGGCGGACCTACGAGCAGTACTTC.

The genes are TRBV11-2 and TRBJ2-5, with D unclear. The CDR3 contains 13 residues. CDR1 is SGHAT and CDR2 is FQNNGV in the germline V gene. Trimming removed 4 bases at V and 4 bases at J, with 10 bases between. In DNA form, the CDR3 reads TGTGCCAGCAGCTCCGAGGACCCAGAGACCCAGTACTTC. Amino acid sequence: CASSSEDPETQYF.

The chain carries TRBV10-1 and TRBJ2-2; no reliable D call. CDR3 length: 16 amino acids. Trimming shortened V by 0 bases and J by 0 bases, and 8 bases separated the two germline ends. Germline loops: CDR1 WNHNN, CDR2 SYGVQD (reference sequence). The CDR3 coding sequence is TGCGCCAGCAGTGAGTCAACGTCAGCGAACACCGGGGAGCTGTTTTTT. This encodes CASSESTSANTGELFF.

This chain connects TRBV6-6 to TRBJ2-2; D is possibly TRBD2 (7 bases). The CDR3 runs 12 residues. Per the germline V gene, CDR1 is MNHNY and CDR2 is SVGAGI (reference sequence). V lost 6 bases and J 6 bases, leaving 8 bases between the germline ends. The CDR3 DNA reads as TGTGCCAGCAGAGGGGGGGCCGGGGAGCTGTTTTTT. Its translation is CASRGGAGELFF.

The J gene is TRBJ2-1, the V gene TRBV2; 7 bases are shared with TRBD2. J was trimmed by 5 bases and V by 5 bases; bases with no gene match: 12. This CDR3 comprises 16 residues. The germline V gene encodes CDR1 SNHLY and CDR2 FYNNEI. CDR3: CASSSPSGMADNEQFF. The CDR3 nucleotides read TGTGCCAGCAGTAGCCCCAGCGGGATGGCCGACAATGAGCAGTTCTTC.

The V gene is TRBV7-9, the J gene TRBJ2-1, with a possible D match to TRBD1 (6 bases). From germline, CDR1 is SEHNR and CDR2 FQNEAQ (reference sequence). The CDR3 totals 14 residues. V dropped 4 bases and J dropped 5 bases, with 12 bases sitting between them. CDR3: CASSSIGQNNEQFF. CDR3 bases: TGTGCCAGCAGCTCTATCGGACAGAACAATGAGCAGTTCTTC.

This clone was recorded once. J is TRBJ2-1 and V is TRBV21-1; TRBD2 is taken as the D call from the table, unchecked against the DNA. TRBV21-1 is reported as a pseudogene. This CDR3 has 20 residues. The CDR3 nucleotides read TGTGCCAGCAGCCGCGACCCGGGACTAGCGGGAGAGTCCTTATCGGGTGAGCAGTTCTTC. Translation gives CASSRDPGLAGESLSGEQFF.

The V gene is TRBV7-9, the J gene TRBJ2-3, with D possibly TRBD1 on 6 matching bases. The CDR3 totals 16 residues. V was trimmed by 2 bases and J by 4 bases, leaving 16 bases between them. CDR1 is SEHNR, CDR2 FQNEAQ, per germline (reference sequence). CDR3 nucleotides: TGTGCCAGCAGCTTAAGCGGCCAGGGGATCCCAGATACGCAGTATTTT. Translating gives CASSLSGQGIPDTQYF.

The V call is TRBV10-1, the J call TRBJ2-1; a possible D gene is TRBD2 (6 bases). V lost 3 bases, J lost 9 bases, and 12 bases lay in between. This CDR3 spans 13 amino acids. Germline V CDR1 and CDR2: WNHNN, SYGVQD (reference sequence). CDR3 protein: CASSELAVGEQFF. The CDR3 DNA is TGCGCCAGCAGTGAACTAGCAGTAGGTGAGCAGTTCTTC.

The J gene is TRBJ1-4, the V gene TRBV15; 8 nucleotides match TRBD1. Looked up from germline, CDR1 is LNHNV and CDR2 is YYDKDF (reference sequence). V lost 4 bases, J lost 5 bases, and 12 bases stayed unmatched. The CDR3 spans 17 residues. The CDR3 loop is CATSTAGDRGRNEKLFF. CDR3 bases: TGTGCCACCAGCACCGCAGGAGACAGGGGCCGAAATGAAAAACTGTTTTTT.

The rearrangement uses TRBV25-1 and TRBJ2-7; 10 nucleotides align to TRBD1. The CDR3 has 15 residues. Trimming at V came to 4 bases and at J to 3 bases, leaving 6 bases not matched to a gene. CDR1 is MGHDK and CDR2 is SYGVNS in the germline V gene. The DNA for the CDR3 is TGTGCCAGCAGTGGGGGGGACAGGGGAAACTACGAGCAGTACTTC. Its translation is CASSGGDRGNYEQYF.

The DNA of the CDR3 is TGTGCCAGCAGTTTCGGGGATGTGGCTTGGGACGAGCAGTACTTC. The encoded protein is CASSFGDVAWDEQYF. This chain connects TRBV28 to TRBJ2-7; weak D call: TRBD2 (5 bases). CDR3 length: 15 residues. The V gene lost 3 bases and the J gene lost 5 bases, with 17 bases spanning the gap. The germline V gene has CDR1 MDHEN and CDR2 SYDVKM.

This clone has a single count. The chain joins TRBV9 to TRBJ2-1; D is unclear. The CDR3 consists of 15 residues. Trimming pared 0 bases from V and 4 bases from J, leaving 11 bases between. The germline V gene has CDR1 SGDLS and CDR2 YYNGEE. The DNA for the CDR3 is TGTGCCAGCAGCGTAGAGGGTTCTGGGTACAATGAGCAGTTCTTC. Protein: CASSVEGSGYNEQFF.

The gene calls are TRBV9 and TRBJ2-2; D is uncertain. The CDR3 sequence is 12 residues long. Trimming removed 0 bases at V and 8 bases at J, with 5 bases between. The V gene's germline CDR1 is SGDLS and CDR2 YYNGEE. The CDR3 loop is CASSVGDGELFF. The CDR3 DNA reads TGTGCCAGCAGCGTAGGCGATGGGGAGCTGTTTTTT.

This chain uses TRBV30 with TRBJ2-3, with no clear D. CDR1 and CDR2 from the germline V gene are GTSNPN and SVGIG (reference sequence). V was trimmed by 2 bases and J by 4 bases, leaving 10 bases between them. This CDR3 has 13 amino acids. The CDR3 loop reads CAWSWGSADTQYF. The CDR3 bases are TGTGCCTGGAGTTGGGGATCCGCAGATACGCAGTATTTT.

The rearrangement links TRBV6-6 to TRBJ1-4, with D possibly matching TRBD1 (5 bases). The ends were cut back, 2 bases at V and 7 bases at J, with 11 bases in the middle. Germline CDR1 reads MNHNY; CDR2 reads SVGAGI (reference sequence). This CDR3 is 14 amino acids long. CDR3 protein: CASSYGGGFEKLFF. In DNA, the CDR3 is TGTGCCAGCAGTTACGGGGGGGGTTTTGAAAAACTGTTTTTT.